What follows are 12 T cell receptor beta chains derived from one specimen sequenced in a study of cytomegalovirus exposure and HLA in healthy donors. The PCR employed 60 Vbeta primers together with 13 Jbeta primers. Produced via immunoSEQ multiplex PCR; TCRdb's table is partial and in-frame only. The top ten clones hold 0.83% of a sample with approximately 110,000 clones, around 15% of them seen once. Sequencing was performed on PBMCs. These receptors were collected from a female donor in good health and CMV-seronegative.

This clone showed up just a few times. The gene calls are TRBV19 and TRBJ1-5; D call uncertain. V was pared by 6 bases and J by 1 base, with 10 bases between. Germline CDR1 reads LNHDA; CDR2 reads SQIVND (reference sequence). This CDR3 region has 14 residues. The CDR3 region is CASSGEMSNQPQHF. As DNA, the CDR3 is TGTGCCAGTAGCGGGGAGATGAGCAATCAGCCCCAGCATTTT.

This clone has just a few counts. The genes are TRBV2 and TRBJ2-1; weak D call: TRBD2 (5 bases). Germline V CDR1 and CDR2: SNHLY, FYNNEI. This CDR3 has 15 amino acids. The V end was cut by 6 bases, the J end by 6 bases, with 18 bases between. CDR3 in amino acids: CASSQLEPLPNEQFF. DNA of the CDR3: TGTGCCAGCAGCCAACTAGAGCCCCTTCCCAATGAGCAGTTCTTC.

Turning to this clone: One end of the junction is discordant with germline, which a read error may explain. The chain employs TRBV2 and TRBJ2-3; 7 bases fit TRBD2. Germline CDR1 is SNHLY and CDR2 is FYNNEI. This CDR3 is 16 amino acids long. CDR3 loop: CASREDERDYTDTQYF. The DNA for the CDR3 is TGTGCCAGCAGGGAAGATGAGCGGGACTACACAGATACGCAGTATTTT. Full variable domain (remainder filled in from reference TRBV2 and TRBJ2-3): EPEVTQTPSHQVTQMGQEVILRCVPISNHLYFYWYRQILGQKVEFLVSFYNNEISEKSEIFDDQFSVERPDGSNFTLKIRSTKLEDSAMYFCASREDERDYTDTQYFGPGTRLTVL.

This clone was observed a few times. The rearrangement links TRBV19 to TRBJ1-6, with 7 bases that match TRBD1. Germline assignment: CDR1 LNHDA and CDR2 SQIVND (reference sequence). The CDR3 has 17 residues. V trimming: 7 bases; J trimming: 1 base; junction bases outside the gene matches: 10. The CDR3 protein is CASKDRSSLSYNSPLHF. CDR3 DNA sequence: TGTGCCAGTAAGGACAGGTCTTCGCTGTCCTATAATTCACCCCTCCACTTT. Combining the CDR3 with reference TRBV19 and TRBJ1-6 gives the whole variable domain DGGITQSPKYLFRKEGQNVTLSCEQNLNHDAMYWYRQDPGQGLRLIYYSQIVNDFQKGDIAEGYSVSREKKESFPLTVTSAQKNPTAFYLCASKDRSSLSYNSPLHFGNGTRLTVT.

Regarding this clone: Relative to the germline gene, one junction end is altered; a read error may explain this. This chain joins TRBV7-9 and TRBJ2-7; 8 nucleotides agree with TRBD1. Germline CDR1 and CDR2: SEHNR and FQNEAQ (reference sequence). The CDR3 totals 15 residues. CDR3 in DNA: TGTGCCAGCACCTTAGGACAGGGAGTGAGTTACGAGCAGTACTTC. The encoded protein is CASTLGQGVSYEQYF.

The table lists this clone with a few counts. V is TRBV6-5 and J is TRBJ1-5, with TRBD1 matching over 9 bases. Trimming took 5 bases from V and 11 from J; bases not matched to a gene: 10. The CDR3 sequence is 14 residues long. CDR1 is MNHEY, CDR2 SVGAGI, per germline. The CDR3 DNA is TGTGCCAGCAGTGTTGGACAGGGGCAATCAGCCCAGCATTTT. Its translation is CASSVGQGQSAQHF.

V gene TRBV5-1 combines with J gene TRBJ1-2, with D maybe TRBD1 (5 bases). The V gene lost 1 base and the J gene lost 8 bases, with 15 bases spanning the gap. The length of the CDR3 is 14 residues. Germline lookup yields CDR1 SGHRS and CDR2 YFSETQ. The CDR3 sequence: CASSLQGSLPGYTF. CDR3 nucleotide sequence: TGCGCCAGCAGCTTGCAGGGAAGTTTACCGGGCTACACCTTC.

CDR3: CASSSRDSSYNEQFF. The CDR3 coding sequence is TGTGCCAGCAGCAGCCGGGACAGCTCCTACAATGAGCAGTTCTTC. This chain links TRBV7-2 with TRBJ2-1; 7 nucleotides align to TRBD1. CDR3 length: 15 amino acids. Losses at the gene ends were 5 bases for V and 0 bases for J; bases not matched to a gene: 4. CDR1 is SGHTA and CDR2 is FQGNSA in the germline V gene.

This clone was recorded a few times. The J gene is TRBJ2-1, the V gene TRBV9, with 12 bases identical to TRBD2. Germline V gives CDR1 SGDLS, CDR2 YYNGEE. Trimming removed 2 bases from V and 3 bases from J; junction bases left unmatched: 3. The CDR3 is made up of 16 amino acids. The CDR3 sequence: CASSVGLAGIYNEQFF. The DNA of the CDR3 is TGTGCCAGCAGCGTGGGACTAGCGGGTATCTACAATGAGCAGTTCTTC.

This chain connects TRBV7-2 to TRBJ2-1; the match to TRBD2 covers 9 bases. V lost 1 base, J lost 12 bases, and 16 bases stayed unmatched. CDR1 and CDR2 (germline): SGHTA, FQGNSA. This CDR3 has 17 residues. In nucleotides, the CDR3 is TGTGCCAGCAGCTTAGTAGGGGCGGGAGGGGGCTCAGGGGGGCAGTTCTTC. Translation gives CASSLVGAGGGSGGQFF.

This rearrangement joins TRBV7-2 to TRBJ2-3, with a tentative D call TRBD2 (6 bases). The V end lost 4 bases, the J end lost 0 bases, and 17 bases lay between the germline ends. Germline V lookup: CDR1 SGHTA, CDR2 FQGNSA. The length of the CDR3 is 17 residues. The CDR3 region has the DNA TGTGCCAGCAGCTCCCATCCACCGACTAGAAGCACAGATACGCAGTATTTT. This gives the protein CASSSHPPTRSTDTQYF.

This clone has more than one count but fewer than ten. The rearrangement links TRBV2 to TRBJ2-5, with D perhaps TRBD1 (6 bases). V lost 8 bases and J lost 1, with 11 bases in between. The CDR3 has 13 residues. Germline lookup yields CDR1 SNHLY and CDR2 FYNNEI. As DNA, the CDR3 is TGTGCCAGCCACTGGACAGTCCAAGAGACCCAGTACTTC. It yields the protein CASHWTVQETQYF. Full variable domain (outside the CDR3, taken from reference TRBV2 and TRBJ2-5): EPEVTQTPSHQVTQMGQEVILRCVPISNHLYFYWYRQILGQKVEFLVSFYNNEISEKSEIFDDQFSVERPDGSNFTLKIRSTKLEDSAMYFCASHWTVQETQYFGPGTRLLVL.